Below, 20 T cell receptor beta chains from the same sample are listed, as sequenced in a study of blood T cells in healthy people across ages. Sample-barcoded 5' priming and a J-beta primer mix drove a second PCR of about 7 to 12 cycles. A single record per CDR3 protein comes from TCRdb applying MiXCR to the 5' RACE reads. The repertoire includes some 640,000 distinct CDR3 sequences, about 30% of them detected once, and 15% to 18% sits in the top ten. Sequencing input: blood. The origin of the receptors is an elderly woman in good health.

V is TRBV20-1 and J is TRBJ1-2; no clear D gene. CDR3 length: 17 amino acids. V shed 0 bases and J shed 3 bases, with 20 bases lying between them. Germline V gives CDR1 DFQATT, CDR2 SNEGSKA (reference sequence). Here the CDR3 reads CSARDKWKSGPDYGYTF. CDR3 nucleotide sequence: TGCAGTGCTAGAGATAAGTGGAAGTCAGGACCCGACTATGGCTACACCTTC.

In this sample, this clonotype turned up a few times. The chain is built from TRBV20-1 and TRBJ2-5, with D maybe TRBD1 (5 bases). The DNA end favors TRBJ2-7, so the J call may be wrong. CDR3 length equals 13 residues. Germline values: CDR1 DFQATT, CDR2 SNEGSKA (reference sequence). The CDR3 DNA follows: TGCAGTGCTAGACCCAGGGATCTCTACGAGCAGTACTTC. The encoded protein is CSARPRDLYEQYF.

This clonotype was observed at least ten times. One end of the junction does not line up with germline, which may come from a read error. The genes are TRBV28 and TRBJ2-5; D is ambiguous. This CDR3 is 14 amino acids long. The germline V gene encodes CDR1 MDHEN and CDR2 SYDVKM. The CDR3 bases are TGTGCCAACAGTTCTCCTATATTACAAGAGACCCAGTACTTC. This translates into CANSSPILQETQYF.

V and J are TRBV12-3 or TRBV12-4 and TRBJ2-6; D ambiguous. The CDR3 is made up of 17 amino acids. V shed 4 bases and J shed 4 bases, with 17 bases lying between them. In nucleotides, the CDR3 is TGTGCCAGCAGTTACTCGAGTACCCCTGGGGGGGCCAACGTCCTGACTTTC. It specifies CASSYSSTPGGANVLTF.

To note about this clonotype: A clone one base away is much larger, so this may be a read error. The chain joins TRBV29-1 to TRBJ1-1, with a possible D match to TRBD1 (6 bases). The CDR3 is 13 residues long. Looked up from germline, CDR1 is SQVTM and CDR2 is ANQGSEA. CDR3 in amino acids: CNTRTAWNTEAFF. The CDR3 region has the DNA TGCAACACTCGGACAGCCTGGAACACTGAAGCTTTCTTT. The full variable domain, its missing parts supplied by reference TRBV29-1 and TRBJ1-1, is SAVISQKPSRDICQRGTSLTIQCQVDSQVTMMFWYRQQPGQSLTLIATANQGSEATYESGFVIDKFPISRPNLTFSTLTVSNMSPEDSSIYLCNTRTAWNTEAFFGQGTRLTVV.

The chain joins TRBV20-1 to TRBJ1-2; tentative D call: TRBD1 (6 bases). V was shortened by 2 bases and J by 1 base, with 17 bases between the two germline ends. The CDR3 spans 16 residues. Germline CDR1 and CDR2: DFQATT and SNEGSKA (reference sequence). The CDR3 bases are TGCAGTGCTAGAAGCACGAGACAGGCATTTAACTATGGCTACACCTTC. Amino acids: CSARSTRQAFNYGYTF.

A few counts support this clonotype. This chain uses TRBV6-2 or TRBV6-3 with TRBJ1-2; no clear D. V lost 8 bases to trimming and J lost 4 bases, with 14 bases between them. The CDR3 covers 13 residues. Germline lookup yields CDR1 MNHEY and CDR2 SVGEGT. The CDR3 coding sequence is TGTGCCAGCCTATCAGGACGGATCTATGGCTACACCTTC. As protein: CASLSGRIYGYTF.

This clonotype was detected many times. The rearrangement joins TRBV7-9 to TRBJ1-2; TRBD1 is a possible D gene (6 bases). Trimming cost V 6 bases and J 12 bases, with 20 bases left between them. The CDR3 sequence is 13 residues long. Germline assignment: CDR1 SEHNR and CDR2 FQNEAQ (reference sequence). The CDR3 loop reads CASRNRGQGKNTF. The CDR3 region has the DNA TGTGCCAGCAGAAACCGGGGGCAGGGGAAGAACACCTTC. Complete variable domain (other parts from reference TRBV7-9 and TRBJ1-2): DTGVSQNPRHKITKRGQNVTFRCDPISEHNRLYWYRQTLGQGPEFLTYFQNEAQLEKSRLLSDRFSAERPKGSFSTLEIQRTEQGDSAMYLCASRNRGQGKNTFGSGTRLTVV.

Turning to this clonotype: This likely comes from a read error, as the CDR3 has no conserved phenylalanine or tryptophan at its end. In DNA, the CDR3 is TGTGCCTGGAGTATCCGACAGGGGGATAATTCACCCCTCCACTGT. This sequence encodes CAWSIRQGDNSPLHC. V is TRBV30 and J is TRBJ1-6; TRBD1 matches at 9 bases. CDR1 GTSNPN and CDR2 SVGIG come from the germline V gene (reference sequence). Trimming cost V 2 bases and J 5 bases; bases outside gene matches: 4. The CDR3 runs 15 residues.

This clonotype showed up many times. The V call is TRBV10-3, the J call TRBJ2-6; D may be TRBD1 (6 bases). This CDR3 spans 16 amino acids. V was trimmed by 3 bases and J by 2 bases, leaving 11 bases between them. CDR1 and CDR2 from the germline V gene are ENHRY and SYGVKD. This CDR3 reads CAISDITGTGANVLTF. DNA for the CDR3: TGTGCCATCAGTGATATCACAGGGACTGGGGCCAACGTCCTGACTTTC.

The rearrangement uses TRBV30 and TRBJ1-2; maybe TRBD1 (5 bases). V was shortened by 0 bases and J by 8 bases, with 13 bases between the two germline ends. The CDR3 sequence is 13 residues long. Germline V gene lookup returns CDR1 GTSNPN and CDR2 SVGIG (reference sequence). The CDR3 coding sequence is TGTGCCTGGAGTGTACTCCAGGGTGAGGGCTACACCTTC. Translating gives CAWSVLQGEGYTF.

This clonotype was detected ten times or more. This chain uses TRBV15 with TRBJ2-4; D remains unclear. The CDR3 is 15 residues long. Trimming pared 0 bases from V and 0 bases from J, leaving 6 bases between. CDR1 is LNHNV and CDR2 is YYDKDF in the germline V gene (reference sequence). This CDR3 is CATSRERLAKNIQYF. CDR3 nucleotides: TGTGCCACCAGCAGAGAGAGGCTAGCCAAAAACATTCAGTACTTC.

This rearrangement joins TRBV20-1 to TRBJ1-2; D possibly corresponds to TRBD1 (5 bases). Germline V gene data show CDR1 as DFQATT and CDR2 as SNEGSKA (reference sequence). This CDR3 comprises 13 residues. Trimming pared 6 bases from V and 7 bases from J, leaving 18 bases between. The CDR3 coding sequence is TGCAGTGCCAGGGCCGGGATCGCGGGTGGCTACACCTTC. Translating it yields CSARAGIAGGYTF.

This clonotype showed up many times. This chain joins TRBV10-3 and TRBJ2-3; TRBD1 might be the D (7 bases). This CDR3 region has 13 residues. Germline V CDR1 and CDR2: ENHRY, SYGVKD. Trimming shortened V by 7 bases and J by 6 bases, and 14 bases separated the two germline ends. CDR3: CAIKGGGRDTQYF. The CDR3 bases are TGTGCCATCAAAGGAGGGGGCAGGGATACGCAGTATTTT.

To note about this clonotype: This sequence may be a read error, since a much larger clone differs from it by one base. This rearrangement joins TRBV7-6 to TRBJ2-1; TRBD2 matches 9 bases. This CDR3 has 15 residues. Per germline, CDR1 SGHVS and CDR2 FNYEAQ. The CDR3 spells CAGSLSGGPWNEQFF. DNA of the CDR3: TGTGCCGGCAGCCTTAGCGGGGGCCCTTGGAATGAGCAGTTCTTC.

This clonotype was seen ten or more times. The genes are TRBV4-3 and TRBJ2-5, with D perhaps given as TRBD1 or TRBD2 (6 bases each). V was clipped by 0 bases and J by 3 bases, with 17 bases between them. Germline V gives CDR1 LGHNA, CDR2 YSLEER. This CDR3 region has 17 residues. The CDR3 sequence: CASSQEFGGQKKETQYF. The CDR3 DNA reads TGCGCCAGCAGCCAAGAGTTCGGGGGCCAAAAAAAAGAGACCCAGTACTTC.

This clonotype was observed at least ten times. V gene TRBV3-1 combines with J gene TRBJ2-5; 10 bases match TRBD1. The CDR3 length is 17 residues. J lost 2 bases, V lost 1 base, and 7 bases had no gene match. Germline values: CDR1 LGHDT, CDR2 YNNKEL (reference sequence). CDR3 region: CASSQAATGGRQETQYF. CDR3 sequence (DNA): TGTGCCAGCAGCCAAGCCGCGACAGGGGGCCGGCAAGAGACCCAGTACTTC.

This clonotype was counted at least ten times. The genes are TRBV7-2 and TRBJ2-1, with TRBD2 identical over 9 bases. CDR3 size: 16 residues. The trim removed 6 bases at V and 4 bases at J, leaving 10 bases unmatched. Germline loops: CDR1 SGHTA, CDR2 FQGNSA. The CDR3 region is CASSSLGSGGYNEQFF. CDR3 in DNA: TGTGCCAGCAGTTCTTTGGGTAGCGGGGGTTACAATGAGCAGTTCTTC. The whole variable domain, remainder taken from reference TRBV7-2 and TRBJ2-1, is GAGVSQSPSNKVTEKGKDVELRCDPISGHTALYWYRQSLGQGLEFLIYFQGNSAPDKSGLPSDRFSAERTGGSVSTLTIQRTQQEDSAVYLCASSSLGSGGYNEQFFGPGTRLTVL.

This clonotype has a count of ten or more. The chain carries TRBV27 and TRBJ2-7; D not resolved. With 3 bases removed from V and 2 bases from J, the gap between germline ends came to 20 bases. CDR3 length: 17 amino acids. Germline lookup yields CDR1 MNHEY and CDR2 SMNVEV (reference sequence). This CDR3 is CASSFKSDLRRTYEQYF. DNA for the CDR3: TGTGCCAGCAGTTTCAAGTCAGACCTAAGGAGAACCTACGAGCAGTACTTC.

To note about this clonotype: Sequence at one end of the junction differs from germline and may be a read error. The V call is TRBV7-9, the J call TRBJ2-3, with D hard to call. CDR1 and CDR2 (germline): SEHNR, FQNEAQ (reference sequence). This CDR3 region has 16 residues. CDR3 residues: CASGLAAAPSTDTQYF. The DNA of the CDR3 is TGTGCCAGCGGCTTAGCTGCGGCACCTAGCACAGATACGCAGTATTTT. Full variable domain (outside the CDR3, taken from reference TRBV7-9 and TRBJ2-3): DTGVSQNPRHKITKRGQNVTFRCDPISEHNRLYWYRQTLGQGPEFLTYFQNEAQLEKSRLLSDRFSAERPKGSFSTLEIQRTEQGDSAMYLCASGLAAAPSTDTQYFGPGTRLTVL.